The sequence of this T cell receptor beta chain was determined in a study of technical replicates of blood from several donors. Generated by immunoSEQ multiplex PCR, the TCRdb table keeps only in-frame clones and is missing some. The table includes roughly 72,000 clones, 92% detected once. The CDR3 totals 17 residues. The TCR was taken from a human donor in good health. Sequenced material: T cells isolated from PBMCs. The rearrangement links TRBV21-1 to TRBJ2-7; the DNA was not used to check the table's D call, TRBD1. TRBV21-1 is shown as a pseudogene. This chain's CDR3 is CASSKGTGSRPFYEQYF. In DNA, the CDR3 is TGTGCCAGCAGCAAAGGGACAGGGAGCCGCCCCTTCTACGAGCAGTACTTC.